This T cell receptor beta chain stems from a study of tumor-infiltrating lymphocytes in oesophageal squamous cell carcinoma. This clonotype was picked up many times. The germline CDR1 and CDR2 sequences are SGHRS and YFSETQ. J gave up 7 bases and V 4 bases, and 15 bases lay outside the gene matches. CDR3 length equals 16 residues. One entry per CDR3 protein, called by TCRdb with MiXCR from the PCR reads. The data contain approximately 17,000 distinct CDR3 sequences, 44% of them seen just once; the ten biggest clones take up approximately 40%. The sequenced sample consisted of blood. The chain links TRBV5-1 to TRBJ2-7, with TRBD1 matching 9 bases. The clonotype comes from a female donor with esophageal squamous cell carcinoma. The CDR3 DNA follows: TGCGCCAGCAGCGGTCTGGCGGGACAGGGCCACAATGAGCAGTACTTC. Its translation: CASSGLAGQGHNEQYF.